Listed here is a single TCR beta chain. This clonotype was counted a few times. The antigen it recognizes is unknown. No much larger clonotype is one base removed from it; base qualities were not supplied. Counted from cysteine to phenylalanine, this CDR3 has 16 amino acids. Of all the DNA, just the CDR3 is kept, 48 bases in frame from base 1. The V end gives up 6 bases and the J end 5 bases, leaving 10 bases in the junction not matched to a gene. According to the germline V gene, CDR1 reads MNHNS and CDR2 reads SASEGT. The treatment or condition label, read with the paper, signifies: allogeneic hematopoietic cell transplantation with graft depleted of TCRalphabeta T cells and CD19 B cells. The children who served as transplant recipients had been given grafts of TCRalphabeta/CD19-depleted allogeneic hematopoietic cells. The sample originates from a study of T-cell reconstitution after alpha-beta-depleted transplantation in children (dated by TCRdb to 2016 to 2017). In terms of the full investigation: Using TCR repertoire profiling, the study followed T-cell immune reconstitution in a quantitative way in children after TCRalphabeta/CD19-depleted allogeneic hematopoietic cell transplantation.

Paper-wide results and their limitations: Hyperexpanded clone frequencies declined over subsequent months; after one year, T-cell counts and TCRbeta diversity were mostly attributed to newly produced T cells. In some patients, high TCRbeta diversity at day 60 was attributed to recipient T cells and intrathymic progenitors that had survived conditioning. The apparently early recovery of alphabetaT-cell counts about two months after transplant reportedly depended on only several hundred rapidly expanded clones that came from non-depleted graft cells.

Library prep was done by PCR. For sequencing, an Illumina HiSeq 2500 was employed. TCR library preparation used molecular barcoding, with unique molecular identifiers applied to normalize quantification of the TCRbeta repertoire. Using fastp trimming at Q25 and MiXCR clonotype assembly, TCRdb reanalyzed the public sequencing data and kept in-frame beta chains. Duplicate CDR3 protein sequences are folded into a single record with the most common DNA and genes. The sample records 450,000 to 600,000 distinct CDR3 sequences, over 10% of which are singletons. The ten largest clones add up to about 2% of the sample.

This specimen consisted of PBMCs, mostly from graft donor cells, obtained 360 days after TCRalphabeta/CD19-depleted stem cell transplant. This TCR was recovered from a male patient between 5 and 17 years old who had a stem cell transplant for acute myeloid leukemia, so the T cells may come from the graft donor. This chain is built from TRBV6-1 and TRBJ2-1; 10 of the junction bases match TRBD2. The CDR3: CASSRYSGRPHNEQFF. The DNA reads as follows: TGTGCCAGCAGCCGTTATAGCGGGAGGCCCCACAATGAGCAGTTCTTC.